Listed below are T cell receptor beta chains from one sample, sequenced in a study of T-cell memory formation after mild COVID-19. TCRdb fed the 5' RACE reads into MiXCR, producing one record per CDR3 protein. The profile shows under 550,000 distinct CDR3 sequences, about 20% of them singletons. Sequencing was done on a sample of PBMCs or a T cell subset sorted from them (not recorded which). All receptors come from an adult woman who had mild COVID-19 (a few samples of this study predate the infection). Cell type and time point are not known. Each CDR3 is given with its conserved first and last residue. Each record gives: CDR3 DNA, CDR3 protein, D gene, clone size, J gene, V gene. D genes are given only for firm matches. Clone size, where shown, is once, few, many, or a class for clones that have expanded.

TGTGCCAGCAGCTTAGTAGTCGGACACGAGCAGTACTTC | CASSLVVGHEQYF | - | - | TRBJ2-7 | TRBV11-2
TGCAGTGCTGTAATAGCGGCAATAACAGATACGCAGTATTTT | CSAVIAAITDTQYF | - | - | TRBJ2-3 | TRBV20-1
TGTGCCTGGAGTGTTGGGGCAGCCGTGGGGTCCCAGTACTTC | CAWSVGAAVGSQYF | - | - | TRBJ2-5 | TRBV30
TGTGCCACCAGTGATTCGGCAGGGGTTGGGGAGACCCAGTACTTC | CATSDSAGVGETQYF | - | - | TRBJ2-5 | TRBV24-1
TGTGCCAGCAGCCCCACCCACGCTAGCGGGATCAACAATGAGCAGTTCTTC | CASSPTHASGINNEQFF | TRBD2 | many | TRBJ2-1 | TRBV7-2
TGTGCCAGCAGCCAAGAAATGCGAAGAGATACGCAGTATTTT | CASSQEMRRDTQYF | - | - | TRBJ2-3 | TRBV3-1
TGTGCCACCAGTGATTGGACAGGGGGCGACTATGGCTACACCTTC | CATSDWTGGDYGYTF | TRBD1 | few | TRBJ1-2 | TRBV24-1
TGCAGTGCTACGTCTGGGACTATCCCGCCTTACAATGAGCAGTTCTTC | CSATSGTIPPYNEQFF | TRBD2 | - | TRBJ2-1 | TRBV20-1
TGTGCCAGCAGGTACAGGGGGCCCACAGATACGCAGTATTTT | CASRYRGPTDTQYF | TRBD1 | - | TRBJ2-3 | TRBV6-5
TGCAGTGCTGCAAATAGCGGGGGGGCCACAGATACGCAGTATTTT | CSAANSGGATDTQYF | TRBD2 | - | TRBJ2-3 | TRBV20-1
TGTGCCAGCAGTCCGGGACTGGAAGGTAGCAATCAGCCCCAGCATTTT | CASSPGLEGSNQPQHF | - | - | TRBJ1-5 | TRBV12-3/TRBV12-4
TGTGCCAGCAGCCTCAGGGGGCAGGTCACCGGGGAGCTGTTTTTT | CASSLRGQVTGELFF | TRBD1 | few | TRBJ2-2 | TRBV5-8
TGTGCCAGCAGCCAAGACAGCTATGGCTACACCTTC | CASSQDSYGYTF | - | many | TRBJ1-2 | TRBV3-1
TGTGCCAGCAGCTTAGGACTAGCTTTTCCGCAGTATTTT | CASSLGLAFPQYF | TRBD2 | few | TRBJ2-3 | TRBV7-8
TGTGCCAGCAGGTCCGGGACAGGGGGTTCACCCCTCCACTTT | CASRSGTGGSPLHF | TRBD1 | few | TRBJ1-6 | TRBV7-9
TGCGCCAGCAGCTTGGGAGCGGGAGTAAAGTACAATGAGCAGTTCTTC | CASSLGAGVKYNEQFF | TRBD2 | few | TRBJ2-1 | TRBV5-1
TGTGCCAGCAGCTTACACAGGGACGGCGAGCAGTACTTC | CASSLHRDGEQYF | - | few | TRBJ2-7 | TRBV7-3
TGTGCCAGCAGTCCCATGACGGACCCGAGGGAAGAGACCCAGTACTTC | CASSPMTDPREETQYF | - | once | TRBJ2-5 | TRBV12-3/TRBV12-4